This TCR beta chain was obtained from a study of blood T cell repertoires in COVID-19. How the authors handled the data: Reference gene primer amplification in the assay estimated nucleated cell counts. Data came from immunoSEQ multiplex PCR; TCRdb stores just in-frame clones and leaves some out. The V and J calls and clone size come from that table; D and trimming were worked out from the DNA. The profile shows around 100,000 clones, about nine tenths of them singletons. This CDR3 comprises 17 residues. Per the germline V gene, CDR1 is KGHSH and CDR2 is LQKENI. Germline trimming cut 2 bases from V and 2 bases from J; bases unmatched to any gene: 12.

The sample was peripheral blood. The receptor comes from a man in his sixties with COVID-19, enrolled during active disease. J is TRBJ2-7 and V is TRBV18; TRBD2 matches at 7 bases. CDR3 bases: TGTGCCAGCTCACCAGAGCTAGCGGAACCAAGAGCCTACGAGCAGTACTTC. Amino acids: CASSPELAEPRAYEQYF. Full variable domain (outside the CDR3, taken from reference TRBV18 and TRBJ2-7): NAGVMQNPRHLVRRRGQEARLRCSPMKGHSHVYWYRQLPEEGLKFMVYLQKENIIDESGMPKERFSAEFPKEGPSILRIQQVVRGDSAAYFCASSPELAEPRAYEQYFGPGTRLTVT.